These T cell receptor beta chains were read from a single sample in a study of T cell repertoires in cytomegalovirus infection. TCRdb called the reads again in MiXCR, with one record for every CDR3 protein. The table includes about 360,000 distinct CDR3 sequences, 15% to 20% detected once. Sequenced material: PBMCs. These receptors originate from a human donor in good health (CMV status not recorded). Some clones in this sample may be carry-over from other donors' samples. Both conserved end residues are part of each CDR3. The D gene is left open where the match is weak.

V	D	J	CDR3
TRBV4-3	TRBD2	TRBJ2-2	CASSQEPTGLAGAHTGELFF
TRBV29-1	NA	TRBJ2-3	CSVSTGDFGDTQYF
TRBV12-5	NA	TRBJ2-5	CAPHRQTQYF
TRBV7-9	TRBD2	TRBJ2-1	CASSLWGTSGRSVNEQFF
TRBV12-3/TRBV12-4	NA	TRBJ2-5	CPRGAVEETQYF
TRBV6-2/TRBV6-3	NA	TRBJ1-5	CASSYTNRVNQPQHF
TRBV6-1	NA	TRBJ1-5	CASSRRVLSNQPQHF
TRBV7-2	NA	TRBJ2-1	CASSWRGVGNEQFF
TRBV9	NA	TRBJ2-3	CASSGQSGRADTQYF
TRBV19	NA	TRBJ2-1	CASSINPRRQSSYNEQFF
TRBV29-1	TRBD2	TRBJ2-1	CSVVIGTTYNEQFF
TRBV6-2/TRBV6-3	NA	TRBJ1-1	CASTRLNTEAFF
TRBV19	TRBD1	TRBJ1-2	CASTDEKGQVYGYTF
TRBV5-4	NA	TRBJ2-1	CASSWGVPQSSYNEQFF
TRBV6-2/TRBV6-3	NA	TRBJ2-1	CASSYDNEQFF
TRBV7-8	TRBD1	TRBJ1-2	CASSFHPTGGPYGYTF
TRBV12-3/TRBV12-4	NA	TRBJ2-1	CASSPQYNEQFF
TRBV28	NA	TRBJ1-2	CASSSQGAEGYTF
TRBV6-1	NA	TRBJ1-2	CASIEAFFYGYTF
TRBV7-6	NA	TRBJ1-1	CASSLAGGWSTEAFF
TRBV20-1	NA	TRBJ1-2	CSARVNSGYGYTF
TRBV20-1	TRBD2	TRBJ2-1	CSARDTQTSGHNEQFF
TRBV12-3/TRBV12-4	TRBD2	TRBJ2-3	CASRLAGGHTDTQYF
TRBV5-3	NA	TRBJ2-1	CVSGNREERFF
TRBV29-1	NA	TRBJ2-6	CSINSGANVLTF
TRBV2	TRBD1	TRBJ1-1	CASRYRGYTEAFF
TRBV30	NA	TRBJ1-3	CAWSPGGYMNTIYF
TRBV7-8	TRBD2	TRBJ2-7	CASNSLGGAYEQYF
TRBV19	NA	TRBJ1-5	CASSINPRRQGYNQPQHF
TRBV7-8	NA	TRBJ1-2	CASSLAVWNYGYTF
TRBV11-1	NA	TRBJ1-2	CASSDTGNYGYTF
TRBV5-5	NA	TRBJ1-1	CASSFLLREFTEAFF
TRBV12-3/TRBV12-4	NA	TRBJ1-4	CASSWGPAQDEKLFF
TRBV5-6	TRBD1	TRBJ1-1	CASSPLTGGNTEAFF
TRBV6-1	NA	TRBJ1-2	CASSEAQGGYGYTF
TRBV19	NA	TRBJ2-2	CASSMVNTGELFF